The entry below gives a single TCR beta chain sequence along with its context. TCRdb re-analysed the RT-PCR reads in MiXCR, keeping a single row per CDR3 protein. The profile covers roughly 960,000 distinct CDR3 sequences, with 15% to 20% appearing a single time and roughly 6% taken by the ten largest. The record originates from a study of patients and donors after allogeneic stem cell transplantation. The receptor comes from a human donor who was either an allogeneic HSCT recipient or a stem cell or donor lymphocyte infusion donor (not recorded which). It is not recorded whose cells these are; they may come from a transplant donor. Sequenced material: blood, either unsorted or a sorted T cell fraction (not recorded which).

CDR3 loop: CASSPLKRYGYTF. CDR3 nucleotide sequence: TGTGCCAGCAGTCCATTAAAACGCTATGGCTACACCTTC. The chain joins TRBV12-3 or TRBV12-4 to TRBJ1-2; no reliable D call. This CDR3 has 13 residues. Trimming left V 5 bases short and J 4 bases short, with 11 bases between.